One T cell receptor (beta chain) is described in this entry. CDR3 size: 15 residues. Germline V lookup: CDR1 SGHTA, CDR2 FQGNSA. Trimming at V came to 5 bases and at J to 7 bases, leaving 10 bases not matched to a gene. In the study's own analysis: Amplified reference gene primers provided the basis for estimating nucleated cell counts. The method was immunoSEQ multiplex PCR; TCRdb's version includes in-frame clones alone and lacks a portion of them. The V and J calls and clone size were taken over from that table, and D and trimming were inferred from the DNA. Of under 150,000 clones in the sample, 70% to 85% are singletons; the top ten hold just under 7.5%. The sample is drawn from a study of blood T cell repertoires in COVID-19. Study at large: The origin of the acute and convalescent COVID-19 samples was the United States, Italy and Spain. T cells, B-cell-depleted T cells, or PBMCs provided the cDNA or gDNA that served as material.

The J gene is TRBJ1-4, the V gene TRBV7-2; 7 bases are shared with TRBD1. The sample taken for sequencing was peripheral blood. The clonotype was recovered from a man in his 70s with active or convalescent COVID-19. The CDR3 DNA follows: TGTGCCAGCAGCCAAGGGACAGCACGGGGTGAAAAACTGTTTTTT. This gives the protein CASSQGTARGEKLFF.